The 20 T cell receptor beta chains below were found in one sample sequenced in a study of blood T cells in healthy people across ages. Primers used in a second PCR of about 7 to 11 cycles were a sample-barcoded 5' primer and a J-beta primer mix. TCRdb reprocessed the 5' RACE reads via MiXCR and lists one record per CDR3 protein. The sample lists 1.5 million to 2 million distinct CDR3 sequences; 30% to 35% were seen once. Material for sequencing was blood. The receptor source for this set is a woman aged 25 to 39 in good health.

The chain is built from TRBV20-1 and TRBJ2-7; maybe TRBD2 (6 bases). Germline lookup yields CDR1 DFQATT and CDR2 SNEGSKA (reference sequence). The length of the CDR3 is 10 residues. Between the trimmed V and J ends, which lost 4 bases and 7 bases, there was a span of 8 bases. The CDR3 loop is CSATGEEQYF. In DNA, the CDR3 is TGCAGTGCTACGGGGGAAGAGCAGTACTTC.

J is TRBJ2-1 and V is TRBV19, with 8 bases lining up with TRBD2. Unmatched junction bases numbered 7, after V lost 7 bases and J lost 5 bases. The CDR3 has 14 amino acids. Germline V gene sequence: CDR1 LNHDA, CDR2 SQIVND (reference sequence). The CDR3: CASIPGGIHNEQFF. CDR3 DNA sequence: TGTGCCAGTATCCCGGGAGGGATCCACAATGAGCAGTTCTTC.

The chain carries TRBV15 and TRBJ1-1, with no clear D. The CDR3 is made up of 15 amino acids. Trimming left V 0 bases short and J 1 base short, with 9 bases between. CDR1 and CDR2 (germline): LNHNV, YYDKDF (reference sequence). The CDR3 sequence is CATSRDLGQNTEAFF. Written as DNA, the CDR3 is TGTGCCACCAGCAGAGATCTAGGCCAGAACACTGAAGCTTTCTTT.

The chain uses TRBV20-1 and TRBJ1-5; 7 bases fit TRBD1. The CDR3 contains 16 residues. Trimming cost V 1 base and J 0 bases; bases outside gene matches: 6. Germline V lookup: CDR1 DFQATT, CDR2 SNEGSKA (reference sequence). CDR3 sequence (DNA): TGCAGTGCTAGAGGGGACAGCCTTTATAGCAATCAGCCCCAGCATTTT. Translating it yields CSARGDSLYSNQPQHF.

This sequence joins TRBV9 and TRBJ2-7; maybe TRBD1 (5 bases). The ends were cut back, 3 bases at V and 2 bases at J, with 15 bases in the middle. Per germline, CDR1 SGDLS and CDR2 YYNGEE. The CDR3 is made up of 15 amino acids. CDR3 sequence reads: CASSGSQGAPYEQYF. In nucleotides, the CDR3 is TGTGCCAGCAGCGGGTCGCAGGGCGCTCCCTACGAGCAGTACTTC. The full variable domain, rest sourced from reference TRBV9 and TRBJ2-7, is DSGVTQTPKHLITATGQRVTLRCSPRSGDLSVYWYQQSLDQGLQFLIQYYNGEERAKGNILERFSAQQFPDLHSELNLSSLELGDSALYFCASSGSQGAPYEQYFGPGTRLTVT.

The gene calls are TRBV5-1 and TRBJ2-2, with a tentative D call TRBD1 (5 bases). CDR1 SGHRS and CDR2 YFSETQ come from the germline V gene. The ends were cut back, 1 base at V and 5 bases at J, with 15 bases in the middle. The CDR3 loop spans 16 amino acids. CDR3 protein: CASSLTTGHSTGELFF. The DNA of the CDR3 is TGCGCCAGCAGCTTGACAACAGGCCATTCGACCGGGGAGCTGTTTTTT. Complete variable domain (other parts from reference TRBV5-1 and TRBJ2-2): KAGVTQTPRYLIKTRGQQVTLSCSPISGHRSVSWYQQTPGQGLQFLFEYFSETQRNKGNFPGRFSGRQFSNSRSEMNVSTLELGDSALYLCASSLTTGHSTGELFFGEGSRLTVL.

This clonotype was detected only a few times. CDR3 in amino acids: CASSRWGVSYGYTF. Here the CDR3 DNA reads TGTGCCAGCAGCCGTTGGGGGGTATCCTATGGCTACACCTTC. This rearrangement joins TRBV7-9 to TRBJ1-2; D is perhaps TRBD1 (5 bases). Germline CDR1 SEHNR, CDR2 FQNEAQ (reference sequence). Between the trimmed V and J ends, which lost 5 bases and 4 bases, there was a span of 14 bases. This CDR3 has 14 amino acids.

The V call is TRBV28, the J call TRBJ2-7; TRBD1 is a possible D gene (6 bases). The CDR3 spans 16 residues. V lost 2 bases and J lost 3, with 17 bases in between. Germline V gene lookup returns CDR1 MDHEN and CDR2 SYDVKM. CDR3 residues: CASSLLTQGGDYEQYF. In DNA form, the CDR3 reads TGTGCCAGCAGTTTACTGACCCAAGGGGGAGACTACGAGCAGTACTTC.

This clonotype was seen more than once but under ten times. The V and J genes are TRBV5-6 and TRBJ2-1, with TRBD2 matching 10 bases. Germline CDR1 SGHDT, CDR2 YYEEEE. The CDR3 length is 18 residues. V was clipped by 3 bases and J by 5 bases; unmatched bases: 14. The CDR3 nucleotides read TGTGCCAGCAGCTCCCGGCTAGCGGGGGCCCGTACCAACAATGAGCAGTTCTTC. This encodes CASSSRLAGARTNNEQFF.

This chain joins TRBV28 and TRBJ2-7; D is ambiguous. From germline, CDR1 is MDHEN and CDR2 SYDVKM. V dropped 3 bases and J dropped 0 bases, with 15 bases sitting between them. This CDR3 contains 16 residues. The CDR3 sequence: CASSFAQSRSSYEQYF. CDR3 DNA sequence: TGTGCCAGCAGTTTCGCCCAAAGTAGAAGCTCCTACGAGCAGTACTTC.

The genes are TRBV3-1 and TRBJ1-2; TRBD1 aligns across 7 bases. Trimming at V came to 7 bases and at J to 4 bases, leaving 9 bases not matched to a gene. The CDR3 is made up of 14 amino acids. Per germline, CDR1 LGHDT and CDR2 YNNKEL (reference sequence). The CDR3 DNA is TGTGCCAGCAACCCAGACCGGGACAGCTATGGCTACACCTTC. Its translation is CASNPDRDSYGYTF.

This clonotype occurred a few times. The CDR3 nucleotides read TGTGCCAGCAGTGACGGGGGAGAGAGCACTGAAGCTTTCTTT. It codes for CASSDGGESTEAFF. The chain links TRBV25-1 to TRBJ1-1; perhaps TRBD1 as D (5 bases). This CDR3 is built from 14 residues. V was pared by 3 bases and J by 4 bases, with 12 bases between. Germline CDR1 reads MGHDK; CDR2 reads SYGVNS.

The chain couples TRBV9 to TRBJ2-1; D remains ambiguous. The V gene's germline CDR1 is SGDLS and CDR2 YYNGEE. The CDR3 contains 14 residues. Trimming shortened V by 0 bases and J by 10 bases, and 14 bases separated the two germline ends. DNA of the CDR3: TGTGCCAGCAGCGTAGGGTCTAGTAGTTACGAGCAGTTCTTC. Amino acid sequence: CASSVGSSSYEQFF.

The J gene is TRBJ2-2, the V gene TRBV2; D may be TRBD1 (5 bases). The CDR3 totals 15 residues. Germline lookup yields CDR1 SNHLY and CDR2 FYNNEI. With 3 bases removed from V and 6 bases from J, the gap between germline ends came to 14 bases. The CDR3 bases are TGTGCCAGCAGTGATCCCTCAGGGCGGTCCGGGGAGCTGTTTTTT. This gives the protein CASSDPSGRSGELFF.

The sample holds a few counts of this clonotype. The J gene is TRBJ2-5, the V gene TRBV6-1; TRBD1 matches at 9 bases. With 5 bases clipped from V and 5 bases from J, the junction kept 6 bases outside the gene matches. The CDR3 spans 14 residues. Germline lookup yields CDR1 MNHNS and CDR2 SASEGT. In DNA form, the CDR3 reads TGTGCCAGCAGTACAACAGGGGGCATGGAGACCCAGTACTTC. Its translation is CASSTTGGMETQYF.

Note on this clonotype: A much larger clone lies one base from this, so it may be a read error. V gene TRBV5-1 combines with J gene TRBJ2-5; 8 nucleotides agree with TRBD2. Per germline, CDR1 SGHRS and CDR2 YFSETQ. The CDR3 consists of 15 residues. The CDR3 DNA reads TGCGCCAGCAGCTTACAGCGGGGGATGGGAGAGACCCAGAACTTC. Amino acid sequence: CASSLQRGMGETQNF.

The chain carries TRBV4-1 and TRBJ2-7; 9 nucleotides match TRBD1. The CDR3 sequence is 16 residues long. V dropped 6 bases and J dropped 3; count of bases not matched to a gene: 12. Germline V gene sequence: CDR1 MGHRA, CDR2 YSYEKL. CDR3: CASSKTHGQGIYEQYF. The CDR3 DNA sequence: TGCGCCAGCAGTAAAACCCACGGACAGGGGATCTACGAGCAGTACTTC.

This clonotype was observed many times. CDR3 nucleotides: TGCAGCGTTGAAGATGGAAGCTCCTACGAGCAGTACTTC. This encodes CSVEDGSSYEQYF. The chain recombines TRBV29-1 with TRBJ2-7; D remains ambiguous. The ends were cut back, 0 bases at V and 0 bases at J, with 6 bases in the middle. The CDR3 covers 13 residues. Germline lookup yields CDR1 SQVTM and CDR2 ANQGSEA.

This clonotype has at least ten counts. The chain combines TRBV29-1 with TRBJ2-7; weak D call: TRBD2 (6 bases). The V and J ends lost 4 bases and 4 bases respectively, with 8 bases between them. CDR3 length equals 11 residues. Per the germline V gene, CDR1 is SQVTM and CDR2 is ANQGSEA. The chain's CDR3 is CSVGAGYEQYF. The CDR3 DNA is TGCAGCGTTGGGGCGGGGTACGAGCAGTACTTC.

The V and J genes are TRBV18 and TRBJ2-1; 7 bases fit TRBD2. Unmatched junction bases numbered 9, after V lost 8 bases and J lost 8 bases. In germline, CDR1 is KGHSH, CDR2 LQKENI. The CDR3 runs to 13 residues. CDR3 nucleotides: TGTGCCAGCAGTGAAGCGGGGTGGGATGAGCAGTTCTTC. Its translation: CASSEAGWDEQFF.